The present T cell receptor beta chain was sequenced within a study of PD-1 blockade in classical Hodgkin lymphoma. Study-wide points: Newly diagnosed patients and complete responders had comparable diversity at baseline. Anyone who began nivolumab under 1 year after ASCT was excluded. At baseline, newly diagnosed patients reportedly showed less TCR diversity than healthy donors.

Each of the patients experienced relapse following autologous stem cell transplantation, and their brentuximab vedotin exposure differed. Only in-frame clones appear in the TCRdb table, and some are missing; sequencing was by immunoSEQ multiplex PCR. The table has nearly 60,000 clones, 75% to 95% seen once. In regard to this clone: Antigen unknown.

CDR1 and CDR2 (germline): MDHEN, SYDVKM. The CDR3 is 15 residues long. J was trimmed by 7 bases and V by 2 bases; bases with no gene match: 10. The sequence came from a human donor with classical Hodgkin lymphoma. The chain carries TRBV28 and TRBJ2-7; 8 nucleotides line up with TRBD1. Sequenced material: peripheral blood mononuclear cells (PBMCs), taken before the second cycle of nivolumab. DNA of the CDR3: TGTGCCAGCAGTTTACGGCCAGGGGGCGCGGGGGAGCAGTACTTC. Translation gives CASSLRPGGAGEQYF.